This is a list of T cell receptor beta chains from one sample in a study of Siglec-9 on CD8 T cells in melanoma. This table comes from immunoSEQ multiplex PCR, and its TCRdb copy is limited to in-frame clones, with some not included. Counted here are 25,000 to 35,000 clones, 80% occurring once; the ten biggest clones make up roughly 6%. Material: Siglec-9- CD8+ T cells sorted from blood. These receptors were taken from a human donor in good health. Both conserved end residues are part of each CDR3. D genes are given only for firm matches. Size values are once, few and many counts, or a class for expanded clones, and some rows have none.

clone_size cdr3_length j_call v_call d_call cdr3_aa cdr3_nt
few 14 TRBJ1-1 TRBV9 - CASSPQAGNTEAFF TGTGCCAGCAGCCCACAGGCGGGGAACACTGAAGCTTTCTTT
- 14 TRBJ2-3 TRBV7-6 TRBD2 CASSLSGGADTQYF TGTGCCAGCAGCCTTAGCGGGGGGGCAGATACGCAGTATTTT
once 16 TRBJ1-2 TRBV30 - CAYESRGLGANYGYTF TGTGCCTACGAGTCCAGGGGCCTGGGGGCTAACTATGGCTACACCTTC
- 14 TRBJ2-5 TRBV6-5 - CASSPATEQETQYF TGTGCCAGCAGCCCCGCCACTGAACAAGAGACCCAGTACTTC
- 17 TRBJ2-1 TRBV13 TRBD2 CASSFRLAGGHSNEQFF TGTGCCAGCAGCTTTCGACTAGCGGGGGGCCACAGCAATGAGCAGTTCTTC
- 15 TRBJ2-1 TRBV6-5 - CASSYSLRSYNEQFF TGTGCCAGCAGTTATTCCCTCCGTTCCTACAATGAGCAGTTCTTC
once 11 TRBJ1-1 TRBV6-1 - CASRMGPEAFF TGTGCCAGCCGTATGGGGCCTGAAGCTTTCTTT
- 15 TRBJ2-1 TRBV5-1 TRBD2 CASSHGTSGDNEQFF TGCGCCAGCAGCCATGGGACTAGCGGGGACAATGAGCAGTTCTTC
- 16 TRBJ2-7 TRBV28 TRBD1 CASSLPTGTGGYEQYF TGTGCCAGCAGTTTACCCACCGGGACAGGGGGCTACGAGCAGTACTTC
- 14 TRBJ2-2 TRBV19 - CASSIEAGSGELFF TGTGCCAGTAGTATAGAGGCGGGATCCGGGGAGCTGTTTTTT
- 18 TRBJ2-5 TRBV25-1 TRBD2 CASSEYGLAGAHGETQYF TGTGCCAGCAGTGAATATGGACTAGCGGGGGCCCATGGGGAGACCCAGTACTTC
- 14 TRBJ1-5 TRBV19 - CASRIGGVNQPQHF TGTGCCAGTAGGATAGGAGGGGTAAATCAGCCCCAGCATTTT
- 12 TRBJ2-1 TRBV27 TRBD2 CASRLAGNEQFF TGTGCCAGCAGGCTAGCGGGCAATGAGCAGTTCTTC
- 12 TRBJ1-1 TRBV4-2 - CASSHQNTEAFF TGTGCCAGCAGCCACCAGAACACTGAAGCTTTCTTT
- 15 TRBJ2-7 TRBV19 - CASSIARTGGYEQYF TGTGCCAGTAGTATAGCCCGAACCGGGGGCTACGAGCAGTACTTC
- 13 TRBJ2-7 TRBV27 - CASSPGHFYEQYF TGTGCCAGCAGTCCGGGACATTTCTACGAGCAGTACTTC
- 17 TRBJ2-7 TRBV15 TRBD1 CATSRGRSTGTEYEQYF TGTGCCACCAGCAGAGGCAGGAGTACCGGGACAGAATACGAGCAGTACTTC
once 14 TRBJ1-1 TRBV5-1 TRBD1 CASRGQGAGTEAFF TGTGCCAGCCGGGGACAGGGGGCGGGAACTGAAGCTTTCTTT
- 13 TRBJ2-1 TRBV6-5 TRBD1 CASKMGQYNEQFF TGTGCCAGCAAGATGGGACAGTACAATGAGCAGTTCTTC
- 15 TRBJ2-1 TRBV7-6 TRBD2 CASSLTSGMFNEQFF TGTGCCAGCAGCTTAACTAGCGGGATGTTTAATGAGCAGTTCTTC
once 15 TRBJ2-2 TRBV27 - CASSLKGANTGELFF TGTGCCAGCAGTTTAAAGGGGGCGAACACCGGGGAGCTGTTTTTT
- 14 TRBJ1-2 TRBV27 TRBD1 CASSLFRTGEGYTF TGTGCCAGCAGTTTATTCCGGACAGGGGAAGGCTACACCTTC